This T cell receptor beta chain derives from a study of shared clonotypes between healthy human individuals. Trimming cost V 5 bases and J 3 bases; bases outside gene matches: 9. This CDR3 comprises 16 residues. Germline V gene sequence: CDR1 SGHDT, CDR2 YYEEEE. Some clones are missing from TCRdb's copy, which holds only in-frame ones; the method was immunoSEQ multiplex PCR. Among fewer than 400,000 clones listed, around 67% were seen once. This clone has just one count. Its antigen remains unknown. The study, taken as a whole, reports: Generally, naive subsets came out with larger estimated richness than memory subsets. For sorted subsets, rarefaction showed incomplete sequencing despite large depth. The four-donor shared clonotypes exceeded non-shared clonotypes in generation probability, with non-shared ones scoring lower. Sharing across four donors was seen in 4.5% to 5.5% of naive CD4 clonotypes.

J is TRBJ2-7 and V is TRBV5-6, with 12 bases lining up with TRBD2. Sequencing input: memory CD4+ T cells sorted from blood. Indicated subset: CD45RA-negative fraction. The receptor was derived from a man aged 25-40 years in good health. The CDR3 protein is CASSSTSGRYVYEQYF. In DNA form, the CDR3 reads TGTGCCAGCAGTTCAACTAGCGGGAGGTACGTCTACGAGCAGTACTTC.